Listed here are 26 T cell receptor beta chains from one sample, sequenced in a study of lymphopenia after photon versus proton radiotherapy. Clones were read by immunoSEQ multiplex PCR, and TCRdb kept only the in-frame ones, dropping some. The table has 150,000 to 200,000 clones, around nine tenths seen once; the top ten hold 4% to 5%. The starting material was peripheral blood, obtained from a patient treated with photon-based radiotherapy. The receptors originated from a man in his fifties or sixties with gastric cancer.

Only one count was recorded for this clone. CDR3 nucleotide sequence: TGTGCCAGCAGTCGGATATCTTGGGCGATAAACTATGGCTACACCTTC. It yields the protein CASSRISWAINYGYTF. The chain links TRBV2 to TRBJ1-2; D not certain. With 5 bases removed from V and 2 bases from J, the gap between germline ends came to 18 bases. Germline V gives CDR1 SNHLY, CDR2 FYNNEI. This CDR3 is 16 amino acids long.

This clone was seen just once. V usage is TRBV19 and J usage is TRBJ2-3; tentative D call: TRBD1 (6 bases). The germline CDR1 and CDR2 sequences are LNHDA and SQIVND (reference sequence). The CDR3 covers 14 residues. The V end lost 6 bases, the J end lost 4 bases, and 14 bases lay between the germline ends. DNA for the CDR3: TGTGCCAGTAGGGGGGCCACCGGCGCAGATACGCAGTATTTT. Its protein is CASRGATGADTQYF.

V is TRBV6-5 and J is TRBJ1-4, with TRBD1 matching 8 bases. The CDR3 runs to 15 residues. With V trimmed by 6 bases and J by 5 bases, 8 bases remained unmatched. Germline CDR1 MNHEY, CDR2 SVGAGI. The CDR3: CASRRNRGRNEKLFF. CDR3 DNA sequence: TGTGCCAGCAGACGGAACAGGGGGAGGAATGAAAAACTGTTTTTT.

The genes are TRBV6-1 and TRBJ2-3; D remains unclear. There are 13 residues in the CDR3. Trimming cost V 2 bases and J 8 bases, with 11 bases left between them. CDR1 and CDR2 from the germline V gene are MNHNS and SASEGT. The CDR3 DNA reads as TGTGCCAGCAGTGAATTTCCAATTGGTACGCAGTATTTT. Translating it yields CASSEFPIGTQYF.

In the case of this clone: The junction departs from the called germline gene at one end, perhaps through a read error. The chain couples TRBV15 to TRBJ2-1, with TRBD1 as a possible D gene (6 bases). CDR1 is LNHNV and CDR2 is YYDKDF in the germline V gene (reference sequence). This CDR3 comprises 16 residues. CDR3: CATSREKTGLLNKQFF. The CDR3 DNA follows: TGTGCCACCAGCAGAGAAAAAACAGGGCTTCTCAATAAGCAGTTCTTC.

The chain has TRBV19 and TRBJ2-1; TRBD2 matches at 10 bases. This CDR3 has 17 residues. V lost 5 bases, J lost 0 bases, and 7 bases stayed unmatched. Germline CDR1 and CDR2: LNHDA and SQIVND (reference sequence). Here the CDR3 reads CASSSPAGGSSYNEQFF. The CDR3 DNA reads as TGTGCCAGTAGTTCTCCAGCGGGAGGGAGCTCCTACAATGAGCAGTTCTTC.

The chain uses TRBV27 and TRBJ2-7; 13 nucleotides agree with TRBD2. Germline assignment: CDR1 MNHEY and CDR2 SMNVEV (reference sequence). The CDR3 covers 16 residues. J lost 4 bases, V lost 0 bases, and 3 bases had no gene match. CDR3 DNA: TGTGCCAGCAGTTTATCGGGACTAGCGGGATTGTACGAGCAGTACTTC. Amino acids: CASSLSGLAGLYEQYF.

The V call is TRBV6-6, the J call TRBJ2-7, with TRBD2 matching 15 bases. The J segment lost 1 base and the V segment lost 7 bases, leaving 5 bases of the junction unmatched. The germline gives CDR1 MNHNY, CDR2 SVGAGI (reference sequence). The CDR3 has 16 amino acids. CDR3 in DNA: TGTGCCAGCACTGGGACTAGCGGGAGGAATTCCTACGAGCAGTACTTC. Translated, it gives CASTGTSGRNSYEQYF.

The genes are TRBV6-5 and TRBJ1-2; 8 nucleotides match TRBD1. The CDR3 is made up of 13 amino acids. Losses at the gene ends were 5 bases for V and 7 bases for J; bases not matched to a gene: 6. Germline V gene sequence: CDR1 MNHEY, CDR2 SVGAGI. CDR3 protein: CASSLDRVGGYTF. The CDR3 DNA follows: TGTGCCAGCAGTCTGGACAGGGTGGGTGGCTACACCTTC.

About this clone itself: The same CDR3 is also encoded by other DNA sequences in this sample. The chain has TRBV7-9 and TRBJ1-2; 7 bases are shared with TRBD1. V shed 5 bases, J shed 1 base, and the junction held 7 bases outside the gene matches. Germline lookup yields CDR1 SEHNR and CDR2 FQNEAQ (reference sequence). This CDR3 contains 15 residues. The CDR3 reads CASSPRTGINYGYTF. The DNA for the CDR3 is TGTGCCAGCAGCCCCCGGACAGGTATTAACTATGGCTACACCTTC.

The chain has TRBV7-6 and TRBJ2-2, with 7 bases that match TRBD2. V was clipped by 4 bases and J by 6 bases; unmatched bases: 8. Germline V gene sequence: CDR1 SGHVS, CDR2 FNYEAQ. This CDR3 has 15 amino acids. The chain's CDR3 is CASSSGRAAAGELFF. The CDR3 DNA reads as TGTGCCAGCAGCTCTGGGAGGGCCGCGGCCGGGGAGCTGTTTTTT. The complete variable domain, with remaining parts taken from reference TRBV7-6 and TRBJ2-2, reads GAGVSQSPRYKVTKRGQDVALRCDPISGHVSLYWYRQALGQGPEFLTYFNYEAQQDKSGLPNDRFSAERPEGSISTLTIQRTEQRDSAMYRCASSSGRAAAGELFFGEGSRLTVL.

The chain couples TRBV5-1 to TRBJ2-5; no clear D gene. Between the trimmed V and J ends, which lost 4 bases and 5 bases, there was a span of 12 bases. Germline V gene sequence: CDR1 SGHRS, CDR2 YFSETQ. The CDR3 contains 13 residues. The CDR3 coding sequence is TGCGCCAGCAGCCCTCTTTACGAGGAGACCCAGTACTTC. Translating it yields CASSPLYEETQYF. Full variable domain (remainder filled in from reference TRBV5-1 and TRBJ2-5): KAGVTQTPRYLIKTRGQQVTLSCSPISGHRSVSWYQQTPGQGLQFLFEYFSETQRNKGNFPGRFSGRQFSNSRSEMNVSTLELGDSALYLCASSPLYEETQYFGPGTRLLVL.

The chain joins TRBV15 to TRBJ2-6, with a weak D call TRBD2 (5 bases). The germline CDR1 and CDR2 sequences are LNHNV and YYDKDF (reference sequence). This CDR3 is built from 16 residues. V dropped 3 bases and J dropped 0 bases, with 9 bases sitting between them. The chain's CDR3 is CATSSGGSSGANVLTF. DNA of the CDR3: TGTGCCACCAGCAGCGGAGGTAGCTCTGGGGCCAACGTCCTGACTTTC. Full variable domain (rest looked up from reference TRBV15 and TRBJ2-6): DAMVIQNPRYQVTQFGKPVTLSCSQTLNHNVMYWYQQKSSQAPKLLFHYYDKDFNNEADTPDNFQSRRPNTSFCFLDIRSPGLGDTAMYLCATSSGGSSGANVLTFGAGSRLTVL.

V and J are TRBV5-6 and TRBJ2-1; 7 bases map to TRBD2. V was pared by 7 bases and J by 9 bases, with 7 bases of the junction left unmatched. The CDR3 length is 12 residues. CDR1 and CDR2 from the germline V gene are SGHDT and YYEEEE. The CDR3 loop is CASARGSLEQFF. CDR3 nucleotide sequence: TGTGCCAGCGCGCGGGGGAGTCTTGAGCAGTTCTTC.

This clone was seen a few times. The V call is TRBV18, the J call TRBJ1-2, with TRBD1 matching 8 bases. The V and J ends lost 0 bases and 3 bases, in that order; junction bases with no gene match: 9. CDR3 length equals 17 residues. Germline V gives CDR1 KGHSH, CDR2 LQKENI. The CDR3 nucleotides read TGTGCCAGCTCACCACCTCCCCCCAGGGGGCAGTACTATGGCTACACCTTC. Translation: CASSPPPPRGQYYGYTF.

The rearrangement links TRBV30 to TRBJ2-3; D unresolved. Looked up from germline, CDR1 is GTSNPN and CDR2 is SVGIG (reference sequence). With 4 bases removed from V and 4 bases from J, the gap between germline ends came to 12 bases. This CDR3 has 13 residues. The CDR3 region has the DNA TGTGCCTGGAATGTTGTTCAACCAGATACGCAGTATTTT. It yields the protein CAWNVVQPDTQYF.

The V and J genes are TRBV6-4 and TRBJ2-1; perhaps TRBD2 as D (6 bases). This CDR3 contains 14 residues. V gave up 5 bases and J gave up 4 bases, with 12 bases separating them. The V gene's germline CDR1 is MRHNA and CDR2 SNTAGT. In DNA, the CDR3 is TGTGCCAGCAGTCTTGGCGGGGAGTACAATGAGCAGTTCTTC. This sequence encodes CASSLGGEYNEQFF.

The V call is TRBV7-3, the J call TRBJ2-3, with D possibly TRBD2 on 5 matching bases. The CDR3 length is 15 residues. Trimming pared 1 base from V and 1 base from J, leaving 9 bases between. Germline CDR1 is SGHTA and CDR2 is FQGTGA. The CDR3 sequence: CASSLNSRGTDTQYF. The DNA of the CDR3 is TGTGCCAGCAGCTTAAACTCGCGGGGCACAGATACGCAGTATTTT.

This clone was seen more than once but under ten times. In nucleotides, the CDR3 is TGTGCCAGCAGCACGGAAAACATTCAGTACTTC. The encoded protein is CASSTENIQYF. This sequence joins TRBV6-1 and TRBJ2-4; no definite D call. Per germline, CDR1 MNHNS and CDR2 SASEGT. This CDR3 has 11 residues. Between the trimmed V and J ends, which lost 6 bases and 5 bases, there was a span of 5 bases.

The CDR3 reads CSVTWGTSGRRSTDTQYF. The CDR3 DNA reads TGCAGCGTCACTTGGGGGACTAGCGGGAGGCGAAGCACAGATACGCAGTATTTT. The rearrangement joins TRBV29-1 to TRBJ2-3; 15 bases line up with TRBD2. V shed 6 bases and J 0 bases; nucleotides not matched to a gene: 10. Germline V gene data show CDR1 as SQVTM and CDR2 as ANQGSEA. This CDR3 region has 18 residues.

DNA of the CDR3: TGTGCCAGCAGTTACGCGGGAGATACGCAGTATTTT. It encodes CASSYAGDTQYF. The J gene is TRBJ2-3, the V gene TRBV6-6; tentatively, D is TRBD2 (5 bases). Germline V CDR1 and CDR2: MNHNY, SVGAGI (reference sequence). The CDR3 length is 12 residues. V was cut by 2 bases and J by 5 bases, with 5 bases left in between.

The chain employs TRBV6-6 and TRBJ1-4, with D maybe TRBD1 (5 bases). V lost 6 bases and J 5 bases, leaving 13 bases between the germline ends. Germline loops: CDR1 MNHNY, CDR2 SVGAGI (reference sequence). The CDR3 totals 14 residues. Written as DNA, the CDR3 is TGTGCCAGCAGGCGCGTGGACACCAATGAAAAACTGTTTTTT. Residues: CASRRVDTNEKLFF.

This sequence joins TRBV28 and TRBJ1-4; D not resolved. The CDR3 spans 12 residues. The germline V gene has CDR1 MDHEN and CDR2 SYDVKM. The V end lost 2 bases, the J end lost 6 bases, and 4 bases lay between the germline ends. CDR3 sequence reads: CASSLRDEKLFF. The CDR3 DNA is TGTGCCAGCAGTTTAAGGGATGAAAAACTGTTTTTT.

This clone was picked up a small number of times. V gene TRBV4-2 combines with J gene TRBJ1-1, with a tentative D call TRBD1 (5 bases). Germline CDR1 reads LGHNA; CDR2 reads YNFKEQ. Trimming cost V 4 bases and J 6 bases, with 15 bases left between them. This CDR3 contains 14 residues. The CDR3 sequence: CASSPLSRDAEAFF. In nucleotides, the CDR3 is TGTGCCAGCAGCCCCCTCTCGAGGGACGCTGAAGCTTTCTTT.

CDR3 sequence: CSAYTTGGSSYEQYF. The CDR3 bases are TGCAGCGCTTACACTACAGGGGGCAGCTCCTACGAGCAGTACTTC. The chain carries TRBV29-1 and TRBJ2-7; 9 bases fit TRBD1. Germline CDR1 is SQVTM and CDR2 is ANQGSEA. J was trimmed by 0 bases and V by 7 bases; bases with no gene match: 10. This CDR3 spans 15 amino acids.

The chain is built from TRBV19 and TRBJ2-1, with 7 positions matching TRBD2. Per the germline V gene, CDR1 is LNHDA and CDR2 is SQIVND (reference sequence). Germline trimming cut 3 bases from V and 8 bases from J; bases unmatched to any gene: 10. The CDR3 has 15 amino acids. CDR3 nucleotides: TGTGCCAGTAGTATCAACGGGAGGCCCCTCGATGAGCAGTTCTTC. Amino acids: CASSINGRPLDEQFF.